This TCR beta chain was found in a study of cytomegalovirus exposure and HLA in healthy donors. Details on this clone: Its matching antigen is unknown.

CDR3 length: 15 amino acids. In germline, CDR1 is SGHRS, CDR2 YFSETQ. The V gene end was trimmed by 3 bases and the J gene end by 3 bases; junction bases not matched to a gene: 3. In the PCR, 60 Vbeta and 13 Jbeta primers were used. Authors' data handling: Per a later analysis, the number of unique TCR beta chains was about 80 million, of which roughly 9.9 million were shared. Clones were read by immunoSEQ multiplex PCR, and TCRdb kept only the in-frame ones, dropping some. The DNA gave D and trimming, while V, J and clone size come from that table. Of 95,000 to 150,000 clones in the sample, 75% to 90% were seen once. Study-level points and caveats: It was likely that a cluster of highly shared sequence variants was a sequencing artifact.

Sample: PBMCs. This sequence originates from a man aged 30 to 39 in good health and CMV-seronegative. V and J are TRBV5-1 and TRBJ1-6; 7 nucleotides align to TRBD1. CDR3 in DNA: TGCGCCAGCAGCTCTGGGACAGACTATAATTCACCCCTCCACTTT. Translated: CASSSGTDYNSPLHF.